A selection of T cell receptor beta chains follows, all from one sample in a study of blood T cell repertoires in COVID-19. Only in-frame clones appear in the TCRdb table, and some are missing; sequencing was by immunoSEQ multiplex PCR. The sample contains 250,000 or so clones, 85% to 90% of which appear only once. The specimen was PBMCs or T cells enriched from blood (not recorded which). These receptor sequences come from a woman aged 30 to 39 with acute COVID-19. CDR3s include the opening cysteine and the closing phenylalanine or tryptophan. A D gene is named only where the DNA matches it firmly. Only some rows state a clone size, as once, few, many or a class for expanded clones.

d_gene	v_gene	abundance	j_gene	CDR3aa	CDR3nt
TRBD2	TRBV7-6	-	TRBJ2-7	CASSLGTTEYEQYF	TGTGCCAGCAGCCTAGGGACTACCGAGTACGAGCAGTACTTC
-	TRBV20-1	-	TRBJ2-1	CSASGPPGNEQFF	TGCAGTGCTAGTGGGCCTCCGGGAAATGAGCAGTTCTTC
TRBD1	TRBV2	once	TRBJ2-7	CASSSDRVGYEQYF	TGTGCCAGCAGCAGTGACAGGGTCGGGTACGAGCAGTACTTC
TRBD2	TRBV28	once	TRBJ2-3	CASSPLGEGRDTQYF	TGTGCCAGCAGCCCCTTGGGGGAGGGCAGAGATACGCAGTATTTT
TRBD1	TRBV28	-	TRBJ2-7	CASSLLTGGYEQYF	TGTGCCAGCAGTTTATTAACAGGGGGATACGAGCAGTACTTC
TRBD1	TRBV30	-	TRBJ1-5	CAWSVGPFWPGPTGQPQHF	TGTGCCTGGAGTGTAGGGCCCTTCTGGCCAGGCCCGACAGGGCAGCCCCAGCATTTT
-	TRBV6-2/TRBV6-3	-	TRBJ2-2	CASSPQMGRTRAKNTGELFF	TGTGCCAGCAGTCCCCAAATGGGTAGGACACGTGCAAAGAACACCGGGGAGCTGTTTTTT
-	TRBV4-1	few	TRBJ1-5	CASSRETGLSNQPQHF	TGCGCCAGCAGCCGAGAAACAGGGCTGAGCAATCAGCCCCAGCATTTT
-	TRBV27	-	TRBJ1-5	CASSLGGTLYNQPQHF	TGTGCCAGCAGTTTGGGGGGTACCCTTTACAATCAGCCCCAGCATTTT
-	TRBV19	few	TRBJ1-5	CASSWGQSQPQHF	TGTGCCAGTAGCTGGGGGCAAAGTCAGCCCCAGCATTTT
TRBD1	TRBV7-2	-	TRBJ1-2	CASSQSGQGPYGYTF	TGTGCCAGCAGCCAGTCAGGACAGGGGCCCTATGGCTACACCTTC
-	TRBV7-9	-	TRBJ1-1	CASSLLGENTEAFF	TGTGCCAGCAGCTTACTGGGAGAGAACACTGAAGCTTTCTTT
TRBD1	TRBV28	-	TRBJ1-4	CASSPPGQGEKKLFF	TGTGCCAGCAGTCCGCCGGGACAGGGAGAGAAAAAACTGTTTTTT
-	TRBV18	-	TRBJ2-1	CASSPKGGENEQFF	TGTGCCAGCTCACCGAAGGGCGGGGAAAATGAGCAGTTCTTC
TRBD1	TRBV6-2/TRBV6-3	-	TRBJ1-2	CASSYSGGTGANYGYTF	TGTGCCAGCAGTTACTCTGGTGGGACAGGAGCGAACTATGGCTACACCTTC
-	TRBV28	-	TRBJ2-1	CASSPWTENNEQFF	TGTGCCAGCAGTCCTTGGACAGAAAACAATGAGCAGTTCTTC
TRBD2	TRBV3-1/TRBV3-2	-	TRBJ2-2	CASSYTLAANTGELFF	TGTGCCAGCAGTTACACCCTAGCGGCGAACACCGGGGAGCTGTTTTTT